This passage covers 28 T cell receptor beta chains from one sample sequenced in a study of blood T cell repertoires in COVID-19. Measured with immunoSEQ multiplex PCR; TCRdb has only the in-frame clones, and not every one. The table records a few hundred thousand clones, around 84% of them present only once. The specimen sequenced was peripheral blood. These receptors were taken from a man aged 25-45 years with active or convalescent COVID-19.

V gene TRBV15 combines with J gene TRBJ1-5, with 7 bases that match TRBD1. This CDR3 has 14 amino acids. Per germline, CDR1 LNHNV and CDR2 YYDKDF (reference sequence). The V gene end was trimmed by 8 bases and the J gene end by 2 bases; junction bases not matched to a gene: 6. This chain's CDR3 is CATGARGRNQPQHF. Here the CDR3 DNA reads TGTGCCACCGGGGCGAGGGGGCGCAATCAGCCCCAGCATTTT.

V is TRBV5-1 and J is TRBJ2-3; TRBD2 is a possible D gene (6 bases). This CDR3 region has 14 residues. Germline V gene data show CDR1 as SGHRS and CDR2 as YFSETQ. The V and J ends lost 2 bases and 2 bases respectively, with 9 bases between them. CDR3 sequence: CASSLLAPTDTQYF. CDR3 nucleotides: TGCGCCAGCAGCTTACTAGCCCCCACAGATACGCAGTATTTT.

Only one count was recorded for this clone. The chain has TRBV6-5 and TRBJ2-6, with a tentative D call TRBD1 (6 bases). This CDR3 has 16 residues. V lost 2 bases, J lost 0 bases, and 8 bases lay in between. Germline loops: CDR1 MNHEY, CDR2 SVGAGI. The CDR3 nucleotides read TGTGCCAGCAGTTACACAGGGTTCTCTGGGGCCAACGTCCTGACTTTC. It translates to CASSYTGFSGANVLTF.

The chain combines TRBV28 with TRBJ2-3; the match to TRBD2 covers 14 bases. Germline V gene data show CDR1 as MDHEN and CDR2 as SYDVKM. The ends lost 6 bases at V and 5 bases at J; junction bases unmatched: 10. The CDR3 covers 17 residues. This CDR3 reads CASRKPGTSGRRDTQYF. DNA for the CDR3: TGTGCCAGCAGGAAACCCGGGACTAGCGGGAGAAGAGATACGCAGTATTTT.

This clone came up a few times. The chain carries TRBV7-2 and TRBJ1-1; TRBD1 aligns across 12 bases. This CDR3 contains 14 residues. Germline CDR1 and CDR2: SGHTA and FQGNSA. Trimming cost V 5 bases and J 8 bases; bases outside gene matches: 6. The CDR3, as DNA: TGTGCCAGCAGCCCGCGGGACAGGGGGCAAGAAGCTTTCTTT. Translation: CASSPRDRGQEAFF. Supplemented by reference TRBV7-2 and TRBJ1-1, the full variable domain reads GAGVSQSPSNKVTEKGKDVELRCDPISGHTALYWYRQSLGQGLEFLIYFQGNSAPDKSGLPSDRFSAERTGGSVSTLTIQRTQQEDSAVYLCASSPRDRGQEAFFGQGTRLTVV.

The chain recombines TRBV19 with TRBJ2-7, with 13 positions matching TRBD2. CDR1 is LNHDA, CDR2 SQIVND, per germline (reference sequence). After removal of 6 bases from V and 7 bases from J, the junction contained 9 bases not matched to a gene. The CDR3 is made up of 15 amino acids. Here the CDR3 DNA reads TGTGCCAGTAGGCTCGGGACTAGCGGGGCCCATGAGCAGTACTTC. It translates to CASRLGTSGAHEQYF.

This chain joins TRBV2 and TRBJ2-3, with a tentative D call TRBD2 (5 bases). The length of the CDR3 is 14 residues. The germline V gene has CDR1 SNHLY and CDR2 FYNNEI. Trimming stripped 7 bases from V and 2 bases from J, with 13 bases between. CDR3 nucleotide sequence: TGTGCCAGCAAGATCCAGCGGTACACAGATACGCAGTATTTT. Its translation is CASKIQRYTDTQYF. Full variable domain (outside the CDR3, taken from reference TRBV2 and TRBJ2-3): EPEVTQTPSHQVTQMGQEVILRCVPISNHLYFYWYRQILGQKVEFLVSFYNNEISEKSEIFDDQFSVERPDGSNFTLKIRSTKLEDSAMYFCASKIQRYTDTQYFGPGTRLTVL.

The chain uses TRBV6-5 and TRBJ1-5, with D uncertain. Germline assignment: CDR1 MNHEY and CDR2 SVGAGI. The ends were cut back, 6 bases at V and 6 bases at J, with 15 bases in the middle. The CDR3 is 14 amino acids. As DNA, the CDR3 is TGTGCCAGCAGCCCGACACAGAGCCGTCAGCCCCAGCATTTT. The encoded protein is CASSPTQSRQPQHF.

The chain joins TRBV9 to TRBJ2-1; TRBD2 matches 7 bases. Trimming at V came to 4 bases and at J to 6 bases, leaving 10 bases not matched to a gene. Germline loops: CDR1 SGDLS, CDR2 YYNGEE. This CDR3 spans 15 amino acids. The CDR3 loop reads CASSPSGSGFNEQFF. In nucleotides, the CDR3 is TGTGCCAGCAGCCCTAGCGGTTCCGGATTCAATGAGCAGTTCTTC.

V and J are TRBV6-5 and TRBJ2-7; TRBD2 matches at 7 bases. This CDR3 region has 13 residues. The J segment lost 2 bases and the V segment lost 5 bases, leaving 3 bases of the junction unmatched. From germline, CDR1 is MNHEY and CDR2 SVGAGI. The CDR3 here is CASSPSGPYEQYF. The CDR3 coding sequence is TGTGCCAGCAGTCCTAGCGGTCCCTACGAGCAGTACTTC.

The chain employs TRBV7-9 and TRBJ2-7; 8 positions agree with TRBD2. CDR1 is SEHNR, CDR2 FQNEAQ, per germline (reference sequence). Trimming cost V 11 bases and J 2 bases; bases outside gene matches: 11. The CDR3 is 14 amino acids. The DNA of the CDR3 is TGTGCCTCAGGGACCTCGGGAGGGCCCTACGAGCAGTACTTC. This gives the protein CASGTSGGPYEQYF.

This chain links TRBV24-1 with TRBJ2-3; 7 nucleotides match TRBD2. Germline V lookup: CDR1 KGHDR, CDR2 SFDVKD. This CDR3 is built from 15 residues. After removal of 5 bases from V and 2 bases from J, the junction contained 6 bases not matched to a gene. The CDR3 protein is CATSAASGYTDTQYF. The CDR3 DNA reads TGTGCCACCAGTGCGGCTAGCGGATACACAGATACGCAGTATTTT.

The chain employs TRBV7-8 and TRBJ2-7, with 8 bases aligning to TRBD2. The CDR3 loop spans 16 amino acids. Germline trimming cut 4 bases from V and 4 bases from J; bases unmatched to any gene: 12. From germline, CDR1 is SGHVS and CDR2 FQNEAQ. The DNA of the CDR3 is TGTGCCAGCAGCTCCCAAGTAGCGGGGAGTTTTTACGAGCAGTACTTC. This codes for CASSSQVAGSFYEQYF.

This rearrangement joins TRBV6-5 to TRBJ1-5; D gene ambiguous. This CDR3 region has 14 residues. V dropped 5 bases and J dropped 3 bases, with 11 bases sitting between them. CDR1 MNHEY and CDR2 SVGAGI come from the germline V gene. The CDR3 sequence: CASSPIGVNQPQHF. CDR3 DNA sequence: TGTGCCAGCAGTCCCATCGGGGTCAATCAGCCCCAGCATTTT.

This chain links TRBV7-2 with TRBJ2-7, with TRBD1 matching 8 bases. This CDR3 is built from 13 residues. J gave up 9 bases and V 1 base, and 5 bases lay outside the gene matches. Germline lookup yields CDR1 SGHTA and CDR2 FQGNSA. CDR3 DNA: TGTGCCAGCAGCTTAGGACAGGGGACCACGCAGTACTTC. Translating it yields CASSLGQGTTQYF.

V is TRBV6-5 and J is TRBJ1-3; TRBD1 aligns across 7 bases. V lost 2 bases, J lost 6 bases, and 7 bases stayed unmatched. Germline-derived CDR1 and CDR2 are MNHEY and SVGAGI. The CDR3 consists of 15 residues. CDR3 bases: TGTGCCAGCAGTTACCTGACAGGGCCAGCAAACACCATATATTTT. Its translation is CASSYLTGPANTIYF.

The CDR3 spells CARRLLASTGELFF. In DNA, the CDR3 is TGTGCCAGAAGGCTGCTAGCGAGCACCGGGGAGCTGTTTTTT. The chain uses TRBV6-4 and TRBJ2-2, with D possibly TRBD2 on 6 matching bases. CDR1 is MRHNA, CDR2 SNTAGT, per germline. Trimming stripped 9 bases from V and 4 bases from J, with 15 bases between. CDR3 size: 14 residues.

This chain uses TRBV19 with TRBJ1-1, with D tentatively TRBD1 (6 bases). Per germline, CDR1 LNHDA and CDR2 SQIVND (reference sequence). V was cut by 9 bases and J by 1 base, with 15 bases left in between. This CDR3 spans 14 amino acids. The CDR3 loop is CASRQDRSNTEAFF. The CDR3 DNA sequence: TGTGCCAGCCGACAGGACCGTTCGAACACTGAAGCTTTCTTT.

This clone was seen just once. This sequence joins TRBV10-3 and TRBJ2-3; a weak D match, TRBD2 (6 bases). The CDR3 contains 14 residues. The ends were cut back, 6 bases at V and 4 bases at J, with 14 bases in the middle. The germline CDR1 and CDR2 sequences are ENHRY and SYGVKD. In DNA form, the CDR3 reads TGTGCCATCAGAGCGACTAGTAAACCAGATACGCAGTATTTT. Translated, it gives CAIRATSKPDTQYF.

The rearrangement links TRBV4-3 to TRBJ1-1, with 10 bases matching TRBD1. CDR1 LGHNA and CDR2 YSLEER come from the germline V gene. The CDR3 has 14 residues. Unmatched junction bases numbered 4, after V lost 4 bases and J lost 5 bases. CDR3 in DNA: TGCGCCAGCAGCCCAGGACAGGGGGAAACTGAAGCTTTCTTT. This codes for CASSPGQGETEAFF.

The chain joins TRBV5-4 to TRBJ1-1; no definite D call. The CDR3 extends over 13 amino acids. Trimming took 4 bases from V and 1 from J, leaving 8 bases between them. The V gene's germline CDR1 is SGHNT and CDR2 YYREEE (reference sequence). CDR3 sequence (DNA): TGTGCCAGCAGCACCCCGGGGAACACTGAAGCTTTCTTT. Its protein is CASSTPGNTEAFF.

The rearrangement links TRBV10-1 to TRBJ1-4; TRBD1 matches 9 bases. CDR1 is WNHNN and CDR2 is SYGVQD in the germline V gene (reference sequence). J was trimmed by 7 bases and V by 0 bases; bases with no gene match: 3. This CDR3 has 15 amino acids. The CDR3 DNA sequence: TGCGCCAGCAGTGAGTCGGGACAGGGAAGTGAAAAACTGTTTTTT. Its translation is CASSESGQGSEKLFF.

This clone has just a few counts. The chain combines TRBV10-3 with TRBJ2-2; the D is unclear. This CDR3 comprises 13 residues. Germline-derived CDR1 and CDR2 are ENHRY and SYGVKD. V lost 2 bases and J 3 bases, leaving 4 bases between the germline ends. The CDR3 coding sequence is TGTGCCATCAGTGAGGACTACACCGGGGAGCTGTTTTTT. Translating gives CAISEDYTGELFF.

The J gene is TRBJ1-3, the V gene TRBV7-6, with D maybe TRBD1 (6 bases). This CDR3 is 17 amino acids long. The germline CDR1 and CDR2 sequences are SGHVS and FNYEAQ. Deletions cut 1 base from V and 0 bases from J, with 13 bases between. The CDR3 loop is CASSLVGAQGSGNTIYF. The CDR3 bases are TGTGCCAGCAGCTTAGTAGGGGCACAGGGCTCTGGAAACACCATATATTTT.

The gene calls are TRBV18 and TRBJ2-7; TRBD1 is a possible D gene (6 bases). Germline CDR1 reads KGHSH; CDR2 reads LQKENI. V lost 4 bases, J lost 5 bases, and 12 bases lay in between. The CDR3 sequence is 13 residues long. CDR3 coding DNA: TGTGCCAGCTCACTACAGGGTAACAACGAGCAGTACTTC. Translated: CASSLQGNNEQYF.

This clone was seen once. The CDR3 region is CAISRGSGANTGELFF. The CDR3 bases are TGTGCCATCAGTAGGGGTAGCGGCGCGAACACCGGGGAGCTGTTTTTT. This chain links TRBV10-3 with TRBJ2-2, with D perhaps TRBD2 (6 bases). The CDR3 loop spans 16 amino acids. Deletions cut 5 bases from V and 0 bases from J, with 13 bases between. The germline V gene encodes CDR1 ENHRY and CDR2 SYGVKD.

V gene TRBV5-1 combines with J gene TRBJ1-2; 11 bases map to TRBD1. CDR1 SGHRS and CDR2 YFSETQ come from the germline V gene. CDR3 length: 14 amino acids. The trim removed 4 bases at V and 7 bases at J, leaving 6 bases unmatched. CDR3 bases: TGCGCCAGCAGCCCCGGACAGGGGGCGGGTGGCTACACCTTC. This codes for CASSPGQGAGGYTF.

This chain connects TRBV7-3 to TRBJ2-1; TRBD2 matches at 11 bases. Germline V gene data show CDR1 as SGHTA and CDR2 as FQGTGA. The trim removed 0 bases at V and 5 bases at J, leaving 0 bases unmatched. The CDR3 consists of 15 residues. CDR3 sequence reads: CASSLTGLADNEQFF. Here the CDR3 DNA reads TGTGCCAGCAGCTTAACGGGACTAGCGGACAATGAGCAGTTCTTC.